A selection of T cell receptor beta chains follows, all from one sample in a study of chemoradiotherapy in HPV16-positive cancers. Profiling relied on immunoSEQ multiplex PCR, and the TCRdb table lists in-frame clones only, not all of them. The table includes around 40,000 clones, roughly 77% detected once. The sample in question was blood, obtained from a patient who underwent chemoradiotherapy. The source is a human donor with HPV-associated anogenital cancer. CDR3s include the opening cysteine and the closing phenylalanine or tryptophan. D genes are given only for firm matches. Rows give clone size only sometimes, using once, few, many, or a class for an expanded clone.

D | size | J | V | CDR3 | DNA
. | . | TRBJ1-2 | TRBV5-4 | CASSLAVGHGYTF | TGTGCCAGCAGCTTGGCAGTCGGCCATGGCTACACCTTC
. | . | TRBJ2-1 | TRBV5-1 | CASSYWASLDEQFF | TGCGCCAGCAGTTACTGGGCTAGCTTGGATGAGCAGTTCTTC
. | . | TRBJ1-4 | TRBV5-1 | CASSLQGAANEKLFF | TGCGCCAGCAGCTTACAGGGAGCAGCTAATGAAAAACTGTTTTTT
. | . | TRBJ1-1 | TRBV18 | CASSQGIGNTEAFF | TGTGCCAGCTCACAGGGAATTGGAAACACTGAAGCTTTCTTT
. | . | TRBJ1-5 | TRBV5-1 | CASSPDGYQPQHF | TGCGCCAGCAGCCCGGATGGATATCAGCCCCAGCATTTT
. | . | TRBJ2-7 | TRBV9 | CASSRRADPYEQYF | TGTGCCAGCAGCCGGCGGGCGGACCCCTACGAGCAGTACTTC
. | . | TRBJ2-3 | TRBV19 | CASSIKGAFTDTQYF | TGTGCCAGTAGTATAAAGGGCGCGTTCACAGATACGCAGTATTTT
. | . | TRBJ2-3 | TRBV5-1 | CASRGDPNTDTQYF | TGCGCCAGCAGAGGTGACCCTAACACAGATACGCAGTATTTT
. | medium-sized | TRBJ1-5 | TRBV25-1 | CASSSRVVNQPQHF | TGTGCCAGCAGTTCCCGGGTCGTCAATCAGCCCCAGCATTTT
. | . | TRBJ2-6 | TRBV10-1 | CASSPSLFGSSGANVLTF | TGCGCCAGCAGCCCCTCCCTGTTCGGGAGCTCTGGGGCCAACGTCCTGACTTTC
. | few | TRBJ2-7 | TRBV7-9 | CASSLGQTRTSSYEQYF | TGTGCCAGCAGCTTAGGCCAGACCAGAACCTCCTCCTACGAGCAGTACTTC
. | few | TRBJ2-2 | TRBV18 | CASSPMQTNTGELFF | TGTGCCAGCTCACCAATGCAGACGAACACCGGGGAGCTGTTTTTT
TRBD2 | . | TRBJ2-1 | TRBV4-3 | CASSHFASGGYEQFF | TGCGCCAGCAGCCACTTCGCTAGCGGGGGCTATGAGCAGTTCTTC
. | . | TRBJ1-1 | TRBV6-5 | CASSESALNTEAFF | TGTGCCAGCAGTGAGTCAGCCTTGAACACTGAAGCTTTCTTT
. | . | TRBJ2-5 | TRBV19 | CASRFGGTQYF | TGTGCCAGTAGGTTTGGGGGGACCCAGTACTTC
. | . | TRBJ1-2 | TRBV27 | CASSFTRGNGYTF | TGTGCCAGCAGTTTCACGAGGGGTAATGGCTACACCTTC
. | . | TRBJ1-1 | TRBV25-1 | CASSEAGRTEAFF | TGTGCCAGCAGTGAAGCGGGGAGGACTGAAGCTTTCTTT
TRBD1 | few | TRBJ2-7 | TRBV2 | CASSGRDRDYEQYF | TGTGCCAGCAGTGGCCGGGACAGAGACTACGAGCAGTACTTC
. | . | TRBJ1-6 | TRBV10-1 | CASSEFGGPNSPLHF | TGCGCCAGCAGTGAGTTTGGGGGCCCCAATTCACCCCTCCACTTT
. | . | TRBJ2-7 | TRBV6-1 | CASKAQGTEQYF | TGTGCCAGCAAAGCGCAGGGGACCGAGCAGTACTTC
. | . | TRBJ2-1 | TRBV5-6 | CASSLGQVHQYNEQFF | TGTGCCAGCAGCTTGGGGCAGGTCCATCAATACAATGAGCAGTTCTTC
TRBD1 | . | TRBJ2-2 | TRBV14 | CASSQDLGTGHTGELFF | TGTGCCAGCAGCCAAGATTTAGGGACAGGGCACACCGGGGAGCTGTTTTTT
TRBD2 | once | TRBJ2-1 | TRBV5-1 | CASSDRTRSSEQFF | TGCGCCAGCAGCGACCGGACTAGGAGCAGTGAGCAGTTCTTC
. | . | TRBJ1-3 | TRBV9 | CASSVYDRSSSGNTIYF | TGTGCCAGCAGCGTATATGACAGGTCCAGCTCTGGAAACACCATATATTTT
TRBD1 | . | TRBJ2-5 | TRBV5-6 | CASSRQGTVETQYF | TGTGCCAGCAGCCGACAGGGTACGGTTGAGACCCAGTACTTC
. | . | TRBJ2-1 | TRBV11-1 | CASSSGTGPSYNEQFF | TGTGCCAGCAGCTCAGGCACGGGGCCCTCCTACAATGAGCAGTTCTTC
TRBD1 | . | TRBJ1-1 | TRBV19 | CASRDPQGLGEAFF | TGTGCCAGTAGGGATCCACAGGGGCTCGGTGAAGCTTTCTTT
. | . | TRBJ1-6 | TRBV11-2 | CASSFPNSPLHF | TGTGCCAGCAGCTTCCCAAATTCACCCCTCCACTTT
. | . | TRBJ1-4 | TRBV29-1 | CSVGGEATNEKLFF | TGCAGCGTAGGCGGCGAGGCAACTAATGAAAAACTGTTTTTT
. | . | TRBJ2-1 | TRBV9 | CASSEGPNEQFF | TGTGCCAGCAGCGAGGGGCCAAATGAGCAGTTCTTC
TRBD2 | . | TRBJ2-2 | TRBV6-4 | CASSVGRATGELFF | TGTGCCAGCAGTGTGGGGAGGGCCACCGGGGAGCTGTTTTTT
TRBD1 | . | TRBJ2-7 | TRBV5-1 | CASRASGTASYEQYF | TGCGCCAGCAGGGCCTCCGGGACAGCATCCTACGAGCAGTACTTC
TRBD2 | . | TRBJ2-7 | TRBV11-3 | CASSFGTSGGANQQYF | TGTGCCAGCAGCTTTGGGACTAGCGGGGGGGCGAATCAGCAGTACTTC
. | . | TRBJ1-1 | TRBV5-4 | CASSLDVETEAFF | TGTGCCAGCAGCTTGGATGTCGAAACTGAAGCTTTCTTT
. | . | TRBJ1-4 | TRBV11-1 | CASSPTEGREKLFF | TGTGCCAGCAGCCCGACGGAGGGGCGTGAAAAACTGTTTTTT
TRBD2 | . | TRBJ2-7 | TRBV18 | CASSSGTSAYEQYF | TGTGCCAGCTCATCTGGGACTAGCGCCTACGAGCAGTACTTC
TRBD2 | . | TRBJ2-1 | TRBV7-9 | CASSSPQGGLAGGEQFF | TGTGCCAGCAGCTCCCCGCAGGGGGGGCTAGCGGGGGGGGAGCAGTTCTTC
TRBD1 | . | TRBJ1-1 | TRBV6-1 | CASSEIDRGRSAFF | TGTGCCAGCAGTGAAATAGACAGGGGGCGTTCAGCTTTCTTT
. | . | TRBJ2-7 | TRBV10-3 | CAISAAGTVRGSYEQYF | TGTGCCATCAGTGCCGCCGGGACAGTGCGGGGCTCCTACGAGCAGTACTTC
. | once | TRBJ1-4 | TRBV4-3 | CASSQAAGPATNEKLFF | TGCGCCAGCAGCCAAGCCGCAGGCCCTGCAACTAATGAAAAACTGTTTTTT
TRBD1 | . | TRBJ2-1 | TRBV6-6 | CASSYLDRGYNEQFF | TGTGCCAGCAGTTACTTGGACAGGGGATACAATGAGCAGTTCTTC
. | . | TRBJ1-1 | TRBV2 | CASSDGTSEAFF | TGTGCCAGCAGTGATGGGACATCGGAAGCTTTCTTT
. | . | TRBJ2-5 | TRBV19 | CASSIWDTEETQYF | TGTGCCAGTAGTATCTGGGACACGGAAGAGACCCAGTACTTC
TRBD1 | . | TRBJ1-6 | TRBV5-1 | CASSLKDRESSYNSPLHF | TGCGCCAGCAGCTTAAAAGACAGGGAGAGCTCCTATAATTCACCCCTCCACTTT
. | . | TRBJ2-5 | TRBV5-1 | CASSLGASQETQYF | TGCGCCAGCAGCTTGGGGGCCAGCCAAGAGACCCAGTACTTC
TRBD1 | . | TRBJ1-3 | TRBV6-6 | CASSFLRQGAENTIYF | TGTGCCAGCAGTTTCTTGAGACAGGGGGCAGAAAACACCATATATTTT
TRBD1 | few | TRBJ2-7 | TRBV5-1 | CASRYGTGVGSSYEQYF | TGCGCCAGCAGATACGGGACAGGGGTTGGGAGCTCCTACGAGCAGTACTTC
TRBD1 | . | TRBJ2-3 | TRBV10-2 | CASSGQGADTQYF | TGCGCCAGCAGTGGACAGGGGGCAGATACGCAGTATTTT
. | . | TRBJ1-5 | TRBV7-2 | CASSFSGGGNQPQHF | TGTGCCAGCAGCTTTTCGGGAGGGGGCAATCAGCCCCAGCATTTT